The T cell receptor beta chain described here comes from a study of cytomegalovirus exposure and HLA in healthy donors. General study points: What a later analysis reportedly showed was that an Asian-associated ancestry cluster had fewer N-insertions than the approximately 670-donor mean. A later analysis revealed that TCR association rates differed between HLA loci, peaking at DRB1 and bottoming out at HLA-C. In a later analysis, TCR beta V- and J-gene trimming was associated with a missense DCLRE1C variant.

In the PCR, 60 Vbeta and 13 Jbeta primers were used. Only in-frame clones appear in the TCRdb table, and some are missing; sequencing was by immunoSEQ multiplex PCR. The table includes 150,000 to 200,000 clones, around four fifths detected once. As to this clone: No antigen is known for it.

CDR3 length: 13 residues. Germline lookup yields CDR1 MDHEN and CDR2 SYDVKM. V dropped 2 bases and J dropped 6 bases, with 7 bases sitting between them. The source material was PBMCs. This rearrangement joins TRBV28 to TRBJ2-2; possible D gene TRBD2, 6 bases. The sequence derives from a man aged 18 to 29 in good health and CMV-seropositive. The CDR3: CASSLGGSGELFF. CDR3 DNA sequence: TGTGCCAGCAGTTTAGGAGGGTCCGGGGAGCTGTTTTTT.